This T cell receptor beta chain comes out of a study of blood T cell repertoires in COVID-19. In the study overall: Acute and convalescent COVID-19 samples came from the United States, Italy and Spain. Sources were T cells, B-cell-depleted T cells, or PBMCs; the material itself was cDNA or gDNA.

Those enrolled in Seattle joined during active infection and were followed longitudinally afterward. V lost 5 bases to trimming and J lost 3 bases; unmatched junction nucleotides: 12. The CDR3 totals 18 residues. The germline V gene has CDR1 PRHDT and CDR2 FYEKMQ (reference sequence). Authors' processing steps: Amplification with reference gene primers provided the estimates of nucleated cell counts. Produced via immunoSEQ multiplex PCR; TCRdb's table is partial and in-frame only. Clone size and V and J calls were adopted from that table, with D and trimming inferred from the DNA. The data contain a few hundred thousand clones, approximately 91% of them singletons.

The source is a young adult with COVID-19, enrolled during active disease. The genes are TRBV13 and TRBJ2-6, with 8 positions matching TRBD1. The sample taken for sequencing was peripheral blood. CDR3 nucleotide sequence: TGTGCCAGCAGCCGCGTCCAGGGGGCTTACAGTGGGGCCAACGTCCTGACTTTC. Amino acid sequence: CASSRVQGAYSGANVLTF.